This entry concerns a single T cell receptor beta chain. No antigen is known for it. The data are from a study of T cell responses to AZD1222 COVID-19 vaccine. General study points: Donors in the cohort were predominantly white British and more often female, and clonal diversity was possibly underestimated. There were repertoire samples only from the period after the peak T cell response.

Trimming shortened V by 5 bases and J by 5 bases, and 22 bases separated the two germline ends. CDR3 size: 16 residues. In germline, CDR1 is SGHTA, CDR2 FQGNSA. The repertoire was sequenced with immunoSEQ multiplex PCR; TCRdb's copy has only in-frame clones and lacks some. The repertoire consists of more than 90,000 clones, with 80% to 85% occurring once and the leading ten covering 9.4%. Sample: peripheral blood, taken on day 0 of AZD1222 vaccination. The chain recombines TRBV7-2 with TRBJ2-7; either TRBD1 or TRBD2 may supply D (5 bases each). This receptor was identified in an adult in good health. The CDR3 region is CASSPPGTRGTHEQYF. The CDR3 DNA sequence: TGTGCCAGCAGCCCCCCCGGGACCCGGGGTACTCACGAGCAGTACTTC.